The clone carrying this T cell receptor (beta chain) was counted a few times. What it recognizes is unknown. Relapse was seen in all patients after autologous stem cell transplantation, and brentuximab vedotin exposure was variable. These data belong to a study of PD-1 blockade in classical Hodgkin lymphoma. Study conclusions and caveats: Nivolumab initiation under 1 year post-ASCT meant exclusion. Patients who responded completely had about the same baseline diversity as newly diagnosed patients. Newly diagnosed patients had baseline TCR diversity that was reportedly lower than that of healthy donors.

Method: immunoSEQ multiplex PCR; TCRdb's copy keeps in-frame clones and lacks some. The top ten hold about 22% of the sample, which has about 22,000 clones, 70% to 80% seen once. The CDR3 runs to 17 residues. Germline V gene lookup returns CDR1 LGHNA and CDR2 YSLEER. V was pared by 0 bases and J by 5 bases, with 17 bases between. This TCR was sampled from a human donor with classical Hodgkin lymphoma. V gene TRBV4-3 combines with J gene TRBJ2-1; maybe TRBD2 (6 bases). Source: peripheral blood mononuclear cells (PBMCs), taken at baseline. CDR3 sequence reads: CASSQDKEGWGHNEQFF. The CDR3 DNA is TGCGCCAGCAGCCAAGATAAGGAGGGGTGGGGCCACAATGAGCAGTTCTTC.